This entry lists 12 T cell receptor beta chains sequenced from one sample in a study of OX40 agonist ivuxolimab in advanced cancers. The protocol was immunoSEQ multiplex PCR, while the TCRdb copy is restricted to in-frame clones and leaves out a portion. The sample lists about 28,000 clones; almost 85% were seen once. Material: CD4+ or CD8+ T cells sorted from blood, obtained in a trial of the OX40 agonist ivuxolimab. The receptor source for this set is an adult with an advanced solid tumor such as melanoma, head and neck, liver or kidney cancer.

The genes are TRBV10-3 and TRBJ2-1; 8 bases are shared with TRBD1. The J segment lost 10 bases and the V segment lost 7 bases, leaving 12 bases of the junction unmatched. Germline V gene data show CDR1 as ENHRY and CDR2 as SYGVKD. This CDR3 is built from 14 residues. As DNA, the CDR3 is TGTGCCATCATGGGGGACAGGCATCTCGGGGAGCAGTTCTTC. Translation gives CAIMGDRHLGEQFF.

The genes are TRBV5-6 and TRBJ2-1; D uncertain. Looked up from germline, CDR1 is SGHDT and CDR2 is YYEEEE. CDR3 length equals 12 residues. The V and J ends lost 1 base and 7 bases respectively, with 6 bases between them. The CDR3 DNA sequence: TGTGCCAGCAGCTTGTCTGGGAATGAGCAGTTCTTC. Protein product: CASSLSGNEQFF.

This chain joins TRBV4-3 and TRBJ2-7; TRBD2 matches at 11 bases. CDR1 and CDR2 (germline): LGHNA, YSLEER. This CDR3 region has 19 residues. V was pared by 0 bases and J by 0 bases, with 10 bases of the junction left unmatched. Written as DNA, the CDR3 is TGCGCCAGCAGCCAAGATAACGCGCGACTAGCGGGATCCTCCTACGAGCAGTACTTC. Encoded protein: CASSQDNARLAGSSYEQYF.

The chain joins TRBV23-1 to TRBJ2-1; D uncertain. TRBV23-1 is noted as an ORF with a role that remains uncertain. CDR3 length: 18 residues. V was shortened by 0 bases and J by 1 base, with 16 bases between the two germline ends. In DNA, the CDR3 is TGCGCCAGCAGTCAATCGACGGCCGGTCGGAATTCCTACAATGAGCAGTTCTTC. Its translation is CASSQSTAGRNSYNEQFF.

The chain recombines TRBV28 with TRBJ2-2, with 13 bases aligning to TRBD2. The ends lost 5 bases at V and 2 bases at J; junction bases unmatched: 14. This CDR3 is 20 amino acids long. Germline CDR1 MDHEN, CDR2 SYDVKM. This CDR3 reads CASSVGLAGTSHYNTGELFF. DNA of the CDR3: TGTGCCAGCAGTGTGGGACTAGCGGGGACCTCCCACTACAACACCGGGGAGCTGTTTTTT.

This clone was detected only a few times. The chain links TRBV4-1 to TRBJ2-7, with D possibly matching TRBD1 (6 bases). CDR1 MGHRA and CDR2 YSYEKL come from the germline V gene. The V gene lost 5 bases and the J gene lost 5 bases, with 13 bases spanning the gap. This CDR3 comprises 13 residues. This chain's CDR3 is CASSYQGWDEQYF. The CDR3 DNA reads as TGCGCCAGCAGCTACCAGGGGTGGGACGAGCAGTACTTC.

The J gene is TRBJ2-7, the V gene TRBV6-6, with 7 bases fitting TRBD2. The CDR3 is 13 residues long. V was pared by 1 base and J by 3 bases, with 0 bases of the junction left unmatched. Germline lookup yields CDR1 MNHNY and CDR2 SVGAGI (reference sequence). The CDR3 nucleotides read TGTGCCAGCAGTTACTGGGGGGGCTACGAGCAGTACTTC. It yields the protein CASSYWGGYEQYF.

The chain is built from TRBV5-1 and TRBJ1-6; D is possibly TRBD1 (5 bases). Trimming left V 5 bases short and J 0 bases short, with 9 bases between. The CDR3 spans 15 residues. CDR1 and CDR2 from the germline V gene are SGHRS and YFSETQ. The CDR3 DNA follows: TGCGCCAGCAGGGGGGGGGACTCCTATAATTCACCCCTCCACTTT. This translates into CASRGGDSYNSPLHF.

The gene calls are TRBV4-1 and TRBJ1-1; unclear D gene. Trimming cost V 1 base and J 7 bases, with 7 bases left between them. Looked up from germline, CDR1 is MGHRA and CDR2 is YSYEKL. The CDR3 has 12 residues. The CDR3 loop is CASSQGVSEAFF. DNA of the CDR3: TGCGCCAGCAGCCAAGGGGTCAGTGAAGCTTTCTTT.

This CDR3 is CASSHVLANYNEQFF. DNA of the CDR3: TGCGCCAGCAGCCACGTACTAGCGAACTACAATGAGCAGTTCTTC. V gene TRBV4-1 combines with J gene TRBJ2-1; 7 bases fit TRBD2. V shed 3 bases and J 3 bases; nucleotides not matched to a gene: 5. Germline V lookup: CDR1 MGHRA, CDR2 YSYEKL. The CDR3 extends over 15 amino acids.

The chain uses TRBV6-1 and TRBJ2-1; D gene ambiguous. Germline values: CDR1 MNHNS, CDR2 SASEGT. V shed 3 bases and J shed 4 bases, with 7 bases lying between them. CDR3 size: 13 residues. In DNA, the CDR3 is TGTGCCAGCAGTGACTACCAGTACAATGAGCAGTTCTTC. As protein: CASSDYQYNEQFF.

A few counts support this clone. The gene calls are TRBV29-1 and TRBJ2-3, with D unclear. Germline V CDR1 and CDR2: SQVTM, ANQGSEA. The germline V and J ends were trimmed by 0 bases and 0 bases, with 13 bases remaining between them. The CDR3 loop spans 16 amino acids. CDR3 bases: TGCAGCGTTGAAGAGTGGGCAGAATCTAGCACAGATACGCAGTATTTT. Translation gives CSVEEWAESSTDTQYF.